This T cell receptor beta chain was captured by sequencing in a study of Graves' ophthalmopathy and Graves' hyperthyroidism. This clonotype has more than one count but fewer than ten. Hyperthyroidism patients were newly diagnosed, ill under 2 months, and aged 18 to 65 years. Amplifying from RNA transcripts, the study obtained TCR beta CDR3 regions. The workflow started with a first-round RT-PCR run with HTBI primers and then moved on to a second-round multiplex PCR. One entry per CDR3 protein, called by TCRdb with MiXCR from the multiplex PCR reads. The table has around 1,200,000 distinct CDR3 sequences, about 35% seen once; the top ten hold approximately 10%. This TCR was sampled from an adult man with Graves' hyperthyroidism. Input material: peripheral blood or thyroid tissue (not recorded which).

CDR3 DNA sequence: TGTGCCAGCAGTTTCGGACAGGGAGAGTATTTT. Residues: CASSFGQGEYF. The rearrangement links TRBV7-9 to TRBJ2-3, with 8 positions matching TRBD1. CDR1 SEHNR and CDR2 FQNEAQ come from the germline V gene (reference sequence). The length of the CDR3 is 11 residues. Trimming took 6 bases from V and 13 from J; bases not matched to a gene: 6.